This T cell receptor (beta chain) appears in the sequencing data of a study of Ad26.COV2.S vaccination and SARS-CoV-2 variants. Study summary: Among those in the COV1001 Ad26.COV2.S trial arm was the donor. Donor got 5x10^10 or 1x10^11 viral particles of Ad26.COV2.S.

As to treatment: about 20 received Ad26.COV2.S at low or high dose, single or two shots; roughly 5 received placebo; per-sample allocation not given. Following the first vaccine or placebo injection, samples were taken on day 63. The junction had 6 bases not matched to a gene; V was cut back by 9 bases and J by 3 bases. Germline CDR1 and CDR2: SEHNR and FQNEAQ (reference sequence). CDR3 length: 14 amino acids. Data came from immunoSEQ multiplex PCR; TCRdb stores just in-frame clones and leaves some out. The table has about 330,000 clones, roughly 90% seen once. V is TRBV7-9 and J is TRBJ2-3; 10 nucleotides agree with TRBD1. The source of this sequence is a person aged 18-65 years who received the Ad26.COV2.S COVID-19 vaccine or a placebo. Sample: peripheral blood, taken in a trial of Ad26.COV2.S vaccine versus placebo. CDR3 protein: CARDRGYRTDTQYF. In DNA, the CDR3 is TGTGCCAGGGACAGGGGGTATAGGACAGATACGCAGTATTTT.